A selection of T cell receptor beta chains follows, all from one sample in a study of identical twins. TCRdb re-called the 5' RACE reads through MiXCR, storing one row per CDR3 protein. Of more than 400,000 distinct CDR3 sequences listed, roughly 15% were seen once; the top ten hold less than 0.5%. These data also featured in a second study, about yellow fever vaccine responses in identical twins.

The sample consisted of CD4+ T cells sorted from blood. The receptors here all came from a woman between 18 and 29 years old in good health. The CDR3 runs from the conserved cysteine through the conserved F or W. Each record gives: V gene, D gene, clone size, J gene, CDR3 DNA, CDR3 protein. A D gene is named only where the DNA matches it firmly. Clone sizes are given selectively: once, few, many, or a class where the clone is expanded.

>TRBV27|TRBD2|few|TRBJ2-4
TGTGCCAGCAGTCGGACTAGCGGGATTTTAAACATTCAGTACTTC
CASSRTSGILNIQYF
>TRBV28|-|-|TRBJ1-1
TGTGCCAGCAGTTTCGCGTTGGACACTGAAGCTTTCTTT
CASSFALDTEAFF
>TRBV5-1|TRBD2|few|TRBJ2-1
TGCGCCAGCAGGGGGCGGGAGCCAAGCAATGAGCAGTTCTTC
CASRGREPSNEQFF
>TRBV6-5|-|few|TRBJ2-2
TGTGCCAGCAGATGGAACACCGGGGAGCTGTTTTTT
CASRWNTGELFF
>TRBV14|TRBD1|few|TRBJ2-3
TGTGCCAGCAGCCGATTAATACAGGGGACAGATACGCAGTATTTT
CASSRLIQGTDTQYF
>TRBV12-3/TRBV12-4|TRBD1|many|TRBJ2-7
TGTGCCAGCAGTACACGACAGGGAACTTACGAGCAGTACTTC
CASSTRQGTYEQYF
>TRBV7-9|-|few|TRBJ1-6
TGTGCCAGCAGCTTAGTGGAGGATTCACCCCTCCACTTT
CASSLVEDSPLHF
>TRBV5-1|TRBD2|few|TRBJ2-7
TGCGCCAGCAGCCCCGGGACTAGCGGGAGGATTTACGAGCAGTACTTC
CASSPGTSGRIYEQYF
>TRBV10-3|-|many|TRBJ2-3
TGTGCCATCAGCGAATCTCCAGATACGCAGTATTTT
CAISESPDTQYF
>TRBV12-3/TRBV12-4|TRBD1|few|TRBJ2-1
TGTGCCAGCAGTTTATCAGGGGGCAGTGAGCAGTTCTTC
CASSLSGGSEQFF
>TRBV10-2|-|-|TRBJ2-7
TGCGCCAGCAGTGAGGGACCAGGGTCCCCCTACGAGCAGTACTTC
CASSEGPGSPYEQYF
>TRBV29-1|TRBD2|-|TRBJ2-3
TGCAGCGTGGCCGGGGCTAGCGGGAGCTCAAGGACGCAGTATTTT
CSVAGASGSSRTQYF
>TRBV6-4|TRBD2|-|TRBJ2-1
TGTGCCAGCTCAGGACTAGCGGGAACGCTGCAGTTCTTC
CASSGLAGTLQFF
>TRBV27|-|-|TRBJ2-2
TGTGCCAGCAGTTTAGGGGTCTTCCCCACCGGGGAGCTGTTTTTT
CASSLGVFPTGELFF
>TRBV6-5|TRBD1|many|TRBJ2-3
TGTGCCAGCAGTTACGCCGGGACAGTGGGCACAGATACGCAGTATTTT
CASSYAGTVGTDTQYF
>TRBV2|TRBD1|-|TRBJ2-2
TGTGCCAGTACGGGACAGGGTCCCGGGGAGCTGTTTTTT
CASTGQGPGELFF
>TRBV12-3/TRBV12-4|TRBD2|-|TRBJ2-3
TGTGCCAGCAGTGACCTAGCGGAAACGCAGTATTTT
CASSDLAETQYF
>TRBV15|-|-|TRBJ2-6
TGTGCCACCCGCGGAGGGACCAGCTCTGGGGCCAACGTCCTGACTTTC
CATRGGTSSGANVLTF
>TRBV10-3|-|few|TRBJ1-3
TGTGCCATCGGTACGGGCAACGCCATATATTTT
CAIGTGNAIYF
>TRBV12-3/TRBV12-4|-|-|TRBJ1-4
TGTGCCAGCCTGGTGCTTTCAGGTGAAAAACTGTTTTTT
CASLVLSGEKLFF
>TRBV4-2|-|many|TRBJ1-5
TGTGCCAGCAGCCAATCTTCCGGGATGAATCAGCCCCAGCATTTT
CASSQSSGMNQPQHF
>TRBV2|-|-|TRBJ2-6
TGTGCCAGCAGGGGGACCTCTGGGGCCAACGTCCTGACTTTC
CASRGTSGANVLTF
>TRBV6-2/TRBV6-3|-|-|TRBJ2-4
TGTGCCAGCAGTTACTCGACAGAATCAAACATTCAGTACTTC
CASSYSTESNIQYF
>TRBV4-1|TRBD2|-|TRBJ2-3
TGCGCCAGCAGCCAATCCGGACTAGCTCATACGCAGTATTTT
CASSQSGLAHTQYF
>TRBV4-2|-|-|TRBJ2-1
TGTGCCAGCAGCCAGTTTAGCGAGAACAATGAGCAGTTCTTC
CASSQFSENNEQFF
>TRBV6-1|TRBD2|few|TRBJ2-7
TGTGCCAGCAGAAACAACGGGAGGAACTACGAGCAGTACTTC
CASRNNGRNYEQYF
>TRBV5-1|-|-|TRBJ2-3
TGCGCCAGCAGCGAGGCCCCCCCAGATACGCAGTATTTT
CASSEAPPDTQYF
>TRBV5-1|TRBD2|-|TRBJ2-1
TGCGCCAGCAGCTTGGAGGTCTTGGCGGGAGGCAAGAATGAGCAGTTCTTC
CASSLEVLAGGKNEQFF
>TRBV5-1|-|-|TRBJ1-1
TGCGCCAGCAGCTTGGACTCGTGGGGGACTGAAGCTTTCTTT
CASSLDSWGTEAFF
>TRBV19|-|-|TRBJ2-2
TGTGCCAGTTATCCCGGTTCAGGGAGGAGCCTCACCGGGGAGCTGTTTTTT
CASYPGSGRSLTGELFF
>TRBV27|-|-|TRBJ1-1
TGTGCCAGCAGTTTGTCCGGGGCGGTCCCCGAGGCTTTCTTT
CASSLSGAVPEAFF
>TRBV24-1|-|-|TRBJ2-1
TGTGCCACCAGTGATGGATCGAAGCCCTATAATGAGCAGTTCTTC
CATSDGSKPYNEQFF
>TRBV27|-|-|TRBJ2-3
TGTGCCAGCAGTTTATCCTTTGCTGGGCGAGATACGCAGTATTTT
CASSLSFAGRDTQYF
>TRBV7-2|-|few|TRBJ2-3
TGTGCCAGCAGCTGGGGGGAAACCTCTGGGGATACGCAGTATTTT
CASSWGETSGDTQYF
>TRBV6-5|-|few|TRBJ2-1
TGTGCCAGCAGTTACTCCACGGGACCTTCCCACTTGGGTAATGAGCAGTTCTTC
CASSYSTGPSHLGNEQFF
>TRBV12-3/TRBV12-4|TRBD1|many|TRBJ1-6
TGTGCCAGCAGGGGACAGGGGCTCAGCTCACCCCTCCACTTT
CASRGQGLSSPLHF
>TRBV20-1|-|-|TRBJ2-3
TGCAGTGCTAGAGAGTGGGGGAAATTGGCTTTGAGCACAGATACGCAGTATTTT
CSAREWGKLALSTDTQYF
>TRBV7-2|TRBD2|-|TRBJ2-1
TGTGCCAGCAGCTTAACCGGACTAGCGGGAATGTACAATGAGCAGTTCTTC
CASSLTGLAGMYNEQFF
>TRBV29-1|-|few|TRBJ1-4
TGCAGCGTTCAGGACGGATGGTGGGCAACTAATGAAAAACTGTTTTTT
CSVQDGWWATNEKLFF
>TRBV5-1|TRBD2|-|TRBJ2-1
TGCGCCAGCAGGGTTGCTAGCGGGGATTACAATGAGCAGTTCTTC
CASRVASGDYNEQFF
>TRBV2|TRBD2|-|TRBJ2-2
TGTGCCAGCAGGAGAAGCGGGAGTCCTACCGGGGAGCTGTTTTTT
CASRRSGSPTGELFF
>TRBV20-1|-|few|TRBJ1-5
TGCAGTGCTAGAGAGAATAGCAATCAGCCCCAGCATTTT
CSARENSNQPQHF
>TRBV2|-|few|TRBJ2-1
TGTGCCAGCAGTGAAAGAAGGGACTTCTACAATGAGCAGTTCTTC
CASSERRDFYNEQFF
>TRBV12-3/TRBV12-4|TRBD1|-|TRBJ1-1
TGTGCCAGCAGTTTGGGACAGGGAAAGCGCACTGAAGCTTTCTTT
CASSLGQGKRTEAFF
>TRBV10-3|TRBD1|-|TRBJ2-2
TGTGCCATCAGTGGGACAGGGACTTTCACCGGGGAGCTGTTTTTT
CAISGTGTFTGELFF
>TRBV29-1|-|many|TRBJ2-3
TGCAGCGTTCTAACCGGGGGCCCGGGGTCAGATACGCAGTATTTT
CSVLTGGPGSDTQYF
>TRBV7-9|-|-|TRBJ2-6
TGTGCCAGCAGCTTCCTTGGGGTGTCATCTGGGGCCAACGTCCTGACTTTC
CASSFLGVSSGANVLTF
>TRBV25-1|TRBD1|-|TRBJ2-5
TGTGCCAGCAGTAACTGGGGTGGGACAGGGATCGAGACCCAGTACTTC
CASSNWGGTGIETQYF
>TRBV12-3/TRBV12-4|TRBD1|-|TRBJ1-5
TGTGCCAGCAGTAGGGCAGGGGGCGGTCAGCCCCAGCATTTT
CASSRAGGGQPQHF
>TRBV12-3/TRBV12-4|-|-|TRBJ2-5
TGTGCCAGCAGTGGACAGACCATACTTCAAGAGACCCAGTACTTC
CASSGQTILQETQYF
>TRBV5-1|TRBD2|-|TRBJ2-1
TGCGCCAGCAGCTCGCAAGCGGGAGGATCCATCAATGAGCAGTTCTTC
CASSSQAGGSINEQFF
>TRBV7-7|-|-|TRBJ2-5
TGTGCCAGCAGCTTAGGAACAGGGCTTCGAGAGACCCAGTACTTC
CASSLGTGLRETQYF
>TRBV5-1|-|-|TRBJ1-4
TGCGCCAGCAGCCAAGACAGGTCTGCAACTAATGAAAAACTGTTTTTT
CASSQDRSATNEKLFF
>TRBV10-3|TRBD1|many|TRBJ1-6
TGTGCCATCAGGGCAGGGGGGCCTAATAATTCACCCCTCCACTTT
CAIRAGGPNNSPLHF
>TRBV29-1|-|many|TRBJ1-1
TGCAGCGTTGCCAGGGCGGGCACTGAAGCTTTCTTT
CSVARAGTEAFF